This TCR beta chain stems from a study of CD8 T cells in Susac syndrome. Healthy donors matched for age and sex were used as controls. TEMRA cells were enriched by FACS, and CD4+ and CD8+ T cells were negatively isolated. With random hexamers, reverse transcription was performed on roughly 0.5 to 1 ug of RNA. Across 54 Vbeta and 13 Jbeta, TCR beta CDR3 was amplified with immunoSEQ multiplex PCR. TCRdb used MiXCR to reprocess the immunoSEQ multiplex PCR reads, holding one entry per CDR3 protein. The table records 110,000 or so distinct CDR3 sequences, less than 95% of them present only once. Sequencing was carried out using CD4+ T cells from PBMCs. The receptor was derived from a human donor in good health.

The CDR3: CASSVVRERENYNEQFF. CDR3 coding DNA: TGTGCCAGCAGCGTAGTAAGGGAGCGGGAGAACTACAATGAGCAGTTCTTC. The chain couples TRBV9 to TRBJ2-1; 8 nucleotides align to TRBD2. V was clipped by 0 bases and J by 3 bases; unmatched bases: 8. This CDR3 is built from 17 residues. Germline assignment: CDR1 SGDLS and CDR2 YYNGEE.